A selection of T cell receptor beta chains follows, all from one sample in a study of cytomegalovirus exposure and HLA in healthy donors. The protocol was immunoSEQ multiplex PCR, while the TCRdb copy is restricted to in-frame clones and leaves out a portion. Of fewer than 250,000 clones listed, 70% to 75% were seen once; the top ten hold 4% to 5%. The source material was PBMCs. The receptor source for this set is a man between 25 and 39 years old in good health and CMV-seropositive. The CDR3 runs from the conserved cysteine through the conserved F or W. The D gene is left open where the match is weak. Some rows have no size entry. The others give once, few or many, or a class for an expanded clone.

DNA: TGTGCCAGCAACGACAGGATAGGCAATCAGCCCCAGCATTTT
CDR3: CASNDRIGNQPQHF
J: TRBJ1-5
D: .
size: .
V: TRBV7-2

DNA: TGTGCCAGCACCCCAGCTGGGCTCTCCTACAATGAGCAGTTCTTC
CDR3: CASTPAGLSYNEQFF
J: TRBJ2-1
D: .
size: .
V: TRBV6-1

DNA: TGTGCCAGCAGTGAGACAGGGGGCTCACCCCTCCACTTT
CDR3: CASSETGGSPLHF
J: TRBJ1-6
D: TRBD1
size: .
V: TRBV6-4

DNA: TGCGCCAGCAGCTCGGGACAGGAGACTAACTATGGCTACACCTTC
CDR3: CASSSGQETNYGYTF
J: TRBJ1-2
D: TRBD1
size: once
V: TRBV5-1

DNA: TGTGCCAGCTCACCGCTAGCGGAGCAAGAGACCCAGTACTTC
CDR3: CASSPLAEQETQYF
J: TRBJ2-5
D: TRBD2
size: once
V: TRBV18

DNA: TGTGCCAGCAGTTACTCGGCCAGTTTAAACTATGGCTACACCTTC
CDR3: CASSYSASLNYGYTF
J: TRBJ1-2
D: .
size: .
V: TRBV6-5

DNA: TGTGCCAGCAGCCTAACGGGGGTTCGTGGCTACACCTTC
CDR3: CASSLTGVRGYTF
J: TRBJ1-2
D: .
size: .
V: TRBV7-2

DNA: TGTGCCAGCAGCGTAACGACTAGCGGGGGGGTCAATGAGCAGTTCTTC
CDR3: CASSVTTSGGVNEQFF
J: TRBJ2-1
D: TRBD2
size: .
V: TRBV2

DNA: TGTGCCAGCAGTTACTCCGGGACAGGGTACGAGCAGTACTTC
CDR3: CASSYSGTGYEQYF
J: TRBJ2-7
D: TRBD1
size: .
V: TRBV6-5

DNA: TGTGCCAGCAGCCCTACAGGGGCCGTCGAGCAGTACTTC
CDR3: CASSPTGAVEQYF
J: TRBJ2-7
D: TRBD1
size: .
V: TRBV5-6

DNA: TGCGCCAGCAGCTTGGTTCAGGCGAAGTACAATGAGCAGTTCTTC
CDR3: CASSLVQAKYNEQFF
J: TRBJ2-1
D: .
size: once
V: TRBV5-1

DNA: TGTGCCAGCAGTTCGTGGACAGGGGGAGTTACTGAAGCTTTCTTT
CDR3: CASSSWTGGVTEAFF
J: TRBJ1-1
D: TRBD1
size: .
V: TRBV6-5

DNA: TGCAGCGTCTCCAACGGGGGCAATCAGCCCCAGCATTTT
CDR3: CSVSNGGNQPQHF
J: TRBJ1-5
D: .
size: .
V: TRBV29-1

DNA: TGTGCCAGCAGCTCGGGCAGGGGTCCAGAGACCCAGTACTTC
CDR3: CASSSGRGPETQYF
J: TRBJ2-5
D: .
size: .
V: TRBV7-3

DNA: TGTGCCAGCAGCTTGATAAACCACCCAGGGGGGCCAGGGGATGAGCAGTTCTTC
CDR3: CASSLINHPGGPGDEQFF
J: TRBJ2-1
D: .
size: .
V: TRBV7-6

DNA: TGTGCCAGCAGTGCCTATAAAGACGAGCAGTACTTC
CDR3: CASSAYKDEQYF
J: TRBJ2-7
D: .
size: .
V: TRBV6-1

DNA: TGTTCCAGCAGCCACGAACCGGGGTACAATGAGCAGTTCTTC
CDR3: CSSSHEPGYNEQFF
J: TRBJ2-1
D: .
size: .
V: TRBV7-9

DNA: TGCGCCAGCAGTCCACATACCAGGGGGCTCGGTCAGCCCCAGCATTTT
CDR3: CASSPHTRGLGQPQHF
J: TRBJ1-5
D: TRBD1
size: .
V: TRBV4-1

DNA: TGTGCCAGCAGTGAGGTAGCGGAGACCCAGTACTTC
CDR3: CASSEVAETQYF
J: TRBJ2-5
D: .
size: .
V: TRBV2

DNA: TGTGCCAGCAGTCCACGTAGGGGGACCGGAACCAATCAGCCCCAGCATTTT
CDR3: CASSPRRGTGTNQPQHF
J: TRBJ1-5
D: .
size: .
V: TRBV28

DNA: TGTGCCAGCAGCTCCCCGGGTCAAAGAACTGAAGCTTTCTTT
CDR3: CASSSPGQRTEAFF
J: TRBJ1-1
D: .
size: .
V: TRBV13

DNA: TGTGCCAGCAGCTTGGGGCAGGAGGGTGAAAAACTGTTTTTT
CDR3: CASSLGQEGEKLFF
J: TRBJ1-4
D: .
size: .
V: TRBV11-2

DNA: TGTGCCAGCAGTTCCCCCACCCAAGCGCAGTACTTC
CDR3: CASSSPTQAQYF
J: TRBJ2-7
D: .
size: .
V: TRBV6-6

DNA: TGTGCCAGCAGCTCTACAGGGAATGGCTATACCTTC
CDR3: CASSSTGNGYTF
J: TRBJ1-2
D: .
size: .
V: TRBV7-2

DNA: TGTGCCAGCCAAAGGGGGGGTAGCGAGCAGTACTTC
CDR3: CASQRGGSEQYF
J: TRBJ2-7
D: .
size: few
V: TRBV25-1

DNA: TGTGCCAGCAGTCCCCCATGGGGAAGGACTACCGAGCAGTACTTC
CDR3: CASSPPWGRTTEQYF
J: TRBJ2-7
D: .
size: .
V: TRBV28

DNA: TGTGCCAGCAGCACCACTAGCGGGAGGTCCTACGAGCAGTACTTC
CDR3: CASSTTSGRSYEQYF
J: TRBJ2-7
D: TRBD2
size: .
V: TRBV11-2

DNA: TGTGCCAGCAGCCCTCACTATGGCTACACCTTC
CDR3: CASSPHYGYTF
J: TRBJ1-2
D: .
size: .
V: TRBV7-2

DNA: TGTGCCACCAGCAGAGGTCAGGGGGGAAATCAGCCCCAGCATTTT
CDR3: CATSRGQGGNQPQHF
J: TRBJ1-5
D: TRBD1
size: .
V: TRBV15

DNA: TGTGCCAGCAGCTGGGCCCCGGGACAGGGGATTGAGCAGTTCTTC
CDR3: CASSWAPGQGIEQFF
J: TRBJ2-1
D: TRBD1
size: .
V: TRBV5-6

DNA: TGTGCCATCAGATTGAACCCGAGCTCCTACAATGAGCAGTTCTTC
CDR3: CAIRLNPSSYNEQFF
J: TRBJ2-1
D: .
size: .
V: TRBV10-3

DNA: TGTGCCAGCAGTCAAGGAGAGAACACCGGGGAGCTGTTTTTT
CDR3: CASSQGENTGELFF
J: TRBJ2-2
D: .
size: .
V: TRBV5-4

DNA: TGTGCCAGCAGGGGGCTAATGAGCAATCAGCCCCAGCATTTT
CDR3: CASRGLMSNQPQHF
J: TRBJ1-5
D: .
size: .
V: TRBV2

DNA: TGTGCCAGCTCACCCCGGACAGGGGGGAAGGACTATGGCTACACCTTC
CDR3: CASSPRTGGKDYGYTF
J: TRBJ1-2
D: TRBD1
size: once
V: TRBV18

DNA: TGTGCCAGCAGTGCGGAGGGTATGGGCAATCAGCCCCAGCATTTT
CDR3: CASSAEGMGNQPQHF
J: TRBJ1-5
D: .
size: few
V: TRBV2

DNA: TGCGCCAGACCCGCTAGCGGGAGCTCAGATACGCAGTATTTT
CDR3: CARPASGSSDTQYF
J: TRBJ2-3
D: TRBD2
size: .
V: TRBV4-3

DNA: TGTGCCAGCAGTAATCCCCAGGATTTTGGCTACACCTTC
CDR3: CASSNPQDFGYTF
J: TRBJ1-2
D: .
size: .
V: TRBV27

DNA: TGCGCCAGCAGCCAAGTTCGACTAGCGGGGCAAGAGACCCAGTACTTC
CDR3: CASSQVRLAGQETQYF
J: TRBJ2-5
D: TRBD2
size: .
V: TRBV4-3

DNA: TGTGCCAGTAGTCCATCCTCAGGGGTCGTCGAGCAGTACTTC
CDR3: CASSPSSGVVEQYF
J: TRBJ2-7
D: .
size: once
V: TRBV19

DNA: TGTGCCAGCAGCTTGGGCCAGGGACTACCTTACAATGAGCAGTTCTTC
CDR3: CASSLGQGLPYNEQFF
J: TRBJ2-1
D: TRBD2
size: .
V: TRBV7-2

DNA: TGTGCCAGCAGCCTGACAGGGGGCACTGAAGCTTTCTTT
CDR3: CASSLTGGTEAFF
J: TRBJ1-1
D: TRBD1
size: .
V: TRBV7-2

DNA: TGTGCCAGCAGTTTATCCTCAGTCCCTCTCTATGGCTACACCTTC
CDR3: CASSLSSVPLYGYTF
J: TRBJ1-2
D: .
size: .
V: TRBV27

DNA: TGTGCCAGCAGAAGACAGGGGACCGGGGAGCTGTTTTTT
CDR3: CASRRQGTGELFF
J: TRBJ2-2
D: TRBD1
size: .
V: TRBV6-5

DNA: TGCGCCAGCAGCCAATCTTACGTGAGAGGGCCCAATCAGCCCCAGCATTTT
CDR3: CASSQSYVRGPNQPQHF
J: TRBJ1-5
D: .
size: .
V: TRBV4-1

DNA: TGTGCCAGCAGGGGAAGGACAGGGTCCTGGACTAATGAAAAACTGTTTTTT
CDR3: CASRGRTGSWTNEKLFF
J: TRBJ1-4
D: TRBD1
size: .
V: TRBV28

DNA: TGCGCCAGCAGCCAAGATGGAGGAACGGGCAGCTACGAGCAGTACTTC
CDR3: CASSQDGGTGSYEQYF
J: TRBJ2-7
D: .
size: few
V: TRBV4-1

DNA: TGTGCCAGCAGCCTTCGTGAGCGCGGGAGCACAGATACGCAGTATTTT
CDR3: CASSLRERGSTDTQYF
J: TRBJ2-3
D: .
size: .
V: TRBV7-3

DNA: TGTGCCAGCAGCTTGGGGGGGGACTCGACAGATACGCAGTATTTT
CDR3: CASSLGGDSTDTQYF
J: TRBJ2-3
D: TRBD2
size: .
V: TRBV7-3

DNA: TGTGCCAGCAGCTACGGACACGGGTCACCCCTCCACTTT
CDR3: CASSYGHGSPLHF
J: TRBJ1-6
D: .
size: .
V: TRBV5-6

DNA: TGTGCCAGCAGCTTACTCTGGGCGGGGGAAAATTCACCCCTCCACTTT
CDR3: CASSLLWAGENSPLHF
J: TRBJ1-6
D: .
size: few
V: TRBV7-2

DNA: TGTGCCACCAGCAGTGTCCCTACTAGCTCCTACGAGCAGTACTTC
CDR3: CATSSVPTSSYEQYF
J: TRBJ2-7
D: .
size: once
V: TRBV15

DNA: TGCGCCAGCAGCTGGGCTAGCGAACGCACAGATACGCAGTATTTT
CDR3: CASSWASERTDTQYF
J: TRBJ2-3
D: .
size: .
V: TRBV5-1

DNA: TGCGCCAGCAGCGGGACAGGGAGAGGGGCCCTCCACTTT
CDR3: CASSGTGRGALHF
J: TRBJ1-6
D: TRBD1
size: .
V: TRBV5-1

DNA: TGTGCCAGCAGCTTTTCAGGGAGGGCCATGGGGCCCCAGCATTTT
CDR3: CASSFSGRAMGPQHF
J: TRBJ1-5
D: .
size: .
V: TRBV5-8

DNA: TGTGCCAGCAGTTTTATTGGCAATCAGCCCCAGCATTTT
CDR3: CASSFIGNQPQHF
J: TRBJ1-5
D: .
size: .
V: TRBV28